Below are 17 T cell receptor beta chains sequenced from a single sample in a study of early T cells in non-severe SARS-CoV-2 infection. One entry per CDR3 protein, called by TCRdb with MiXCR from the 5' RACE reads. The table lists approximately 30,000 distinct CDR3 sequences, about 5.3% of them singletons, with roughly 22% in the top ten. Sequences were obtained from whole blood. The receptor set was obtained from an adult who was a healthcare worker with PCR-confirmed SARS-CoV-2 infection or an uninfected control (not recorded which).

This clonotype was observed many times. V usage is TRBV7-6 and J usage is TRBJ2-1; maybe TRBD2 (5 bases). V was pared by 3 bases and J by 8 bases, with 5 bases between. From germline, CDR1 is SGHVS and CDR2 FNYEAQ. This CDR3 spans 11 amino acids. CDR3 sequence: CASSFGDEQFF. The CDR3 nucleotides are TGTGCCAGCAGCTTCGGGGATGAGCAGTTCTTC.

The chain carries TRBV20-1 and TRBJ2-5; 8 nucleotides agree with TRBD2. Germline CDR1 DFQATT, CDR2 SNEGSKA (reference sequence). The V gene end was trimmed by 3 bases and the J gene end by 7 bases; junction bases not matched to a gene: 7. The CDR3 has 13 amino acids. CDR3 nucleotides: TGCAGTGCTAGGGGACTAGAGACAGGGACCCAGTACTTC. Translation: CSARGLETGTQYF.

This clonotype was seen a few times. V and J are TRBV24-1 and TRBJ2-1; D possibly corresponds to TRBD1 (6 bases). With 7 bases removed from V and 11 bases from J, the gap between germline ends came to 17 bases. Germline CDR1 reads KGHDR; CDR2 reads SFDVKD. This CDR3 has 13 residues. This chain's CDR3 is CATRDPDRRKQFF. The CDR3, as DNA: TGTGCCACCAGAGACCCGGACAGACGAAAGCAGTTCTTC.

The rearrangement uses TRBV6-1 and TRBJ2-7; a possible D gene is TRBD1 (5 bases). V lost 6 bases and J lost 3, with 12 bases in between. Looked up from germline, CDR1 is MNHNS and CDR2 is SASEGT. This CDR3 region has 13 residues. CDR3 in DNA: TGTGCCAGCAGCAGGGTATACGACTACGAGCAGTACTTC. It is translated as CASSRVYDYEQYF.

In DNA form, the CDR3 reads TGTGCCAGCAACTACCGGGGGGCGGCCTACAATGAGCAGTTCTTC. Its translation is CASNYRGAAYNEQFF. The chain couples TRBV7-8 to TRBJ2-1; a weak D match, TRBD2 (7 bases). CDR3 size: 15 residues. Trimming removed 7 bases at V and 2 bases at J, with 15 bases between. Germline-derived CDR1 and CDR2 are SGHVS and FQNEAQ.

This clonotype was seen many times. The chain uses TRBV20-1 and TRBJ1-2; the D is unclear. Germline V gene sequence: CDR1 DFQATT, CDR2 SNEGSKA (reference sequence). This CDR3 is 15 amino acids long. The V gene lost 0 bases and the J gene lost 4 bases, with 15 bases spanning the gap. CDR3 DNA sequence: TGCAGTGCTAGAGATCCCCCCGCCGGTGCCTATGGCTACACCTTC. Protein: CSARDPPAGAYGYTF.

This clonotype was counted at least ten times. The rearrangement links TRBV28 to TRBJ2-7; TRBD1 matches at 11 bases. Germline CDR1 is MDHEN and CDR2 is SYDVKM. The J segment lost 2 bases and the V segment lost 6 bases, leaving 9 bases of the junction unmatched. CDR3 length: 16 amino acids. CDR3 residues: CASSRDRGRLTYEQYF. The CDR3 bases are TGTGCCAGCAGCAGGGACAGGGGGAGGTTAACCTACGAGCAGTACTTC.

This chain links TRBV12-3 or TRBV12-4 with TRBJ2-1; 12 positions match TRBD2. This CDR3 region has 16 residues. After removal of 6 bases from V and 1 base from J, the junction contained 4 bases not matched to a gene. In nucleotides, the CDR3 is TGTGCCAGCAGCAGACTAGCGGGGGTTTCCTACAATGAGCAGTTCTTC. Translated: CASSRLAGVSYNEQFF.

This clonotype was counted many times. This chain's CDR3 is CAISGTGLNYGYTF. CDR3 DNA sequence: TGTGCCATCAGTGGAACCGGCCTTAACTATGGCTACACCTTC. This chain uses TRBV10-3 with TRBJ1-2; no clear D. Germline-derived CDR1 and CDR2 are ENHRY and SYGVKD. The CDR3 is made up of 14 amino acids. The germline V and J ends were trimmed by 4 bases and 1 base, with 10 bases remaining between them.

Many counts were recorded for this clonotype. The J gene is TRBJ2-3, the V gene TRBV7-2; TRBD2 is a possible D gene (5 bases). CDR1 SGHTA and CDR2 FQGNSA come from the germline V gene. The V end was cut by 1 base, the J end by 0 bases, with 11 bases between. The CDR3 covers 16 residues. The CDR3 loop reads CASSLVANPSTDTQYF. CDR3 nucleotides: TGTGCCAGCAGCTTAGTAGCGAACCCTAGCACAGATACGCAGTATTTT.

This clonotype was seen repeatedly, ten times or more. This chain joins TRBV5-5 and TRBJ1-4, with TRBD1 matching over 9 bases. Trimming at V came to 4 bases and at J to 5 bases, leaving 6 bases not matched to a gene. Germline-derived CDR1 and CDR2 are SGHKS and YYEKEE (reference sequence). The CDR3 is 15 amino acids. CDR3 DNA: TGTGCCAGCAGCGCGACCGACAGGGGGAATGAAAAACTGTTTTTT. Amino acid sequence: CASSATDRGNEKLFF.

This clonotype was detected many times. The gene calls are TRBV7-6 and TRBJ1-1, with TRBD1 as a possible D gene (5 bases). V was clipped by 5 bases and J by 3 bases, with 16 bases between them. CDR1 and CDR2 from the germline V gene are SGHVS and FNYEAQ. The CDR3 runs 15 residues. The CDR3: CASSPLVAGYTEAFF. The CDR3 DNA follows: TGTGCCAGCAGCCCACTCGTTGCAGGGTACACTGAAGCTTTCTTT.

This clonotype was seen many times. The CDR3 protein is CASSLRWDRTDTQYF. As DNA, the CDR3 is TGTGCCAGCAGTTTGAGGTGGGACCGCACAGATACGCAGTATTTT. The chain links TRBV27 to TRBJ2-3, with D tentatively TRBD1 or TRBD2 (5 bases each). This CDR3 contains 15 residues. Looked up from germline, CDR1 is MNHEY and CDR2 is SMNVEV (reference sequence). The V and J ends lost 3 bases and 1 base respectively, with 11 bases between them.

This clonotype has a count of ten or more. The rearrangement uses TRBV28 and TRBJ2-1; 10 bases fit TRBD1. After removal of 6 bases from V and 6 bases from J, the junction contained 8 bases not matched to a gene. The germline CDR1 and CDR2 sequences are MDHEN and SYDVKM. The CDR3 has 15 residues. The CDR3 is CASSPGTGDRNEQFF. Written as DNA, the CDR3 is TGTGCCAGCAGCCCCGGGACAGGGGATCGCAATGAGCAGTTCTTC. The full variable domain, completed using reference TRBV28 and TRBJ2-1, is DVKVTQSSRYLVKRTGEKVFLECVQDMDHENMFWYRQDPGLGLRLIYFSYDVKMKEKGDIPEGYSVSREKKERFSLILESASTNQTSMYLCASSPGTGDRNEQFFGPGTRLTVL.

This clonotype was seen ten or more times. The rearrangement joins TRBV28 to TRBJ2-7, with 9 bases identical to TRBD1. The CDR3 spans 15 residues. Germline CDR1 and CDR2: MDHEN and SYDVKM. V lost 4 bases and J lost 6; bases outside the gene matches: 10. In DNA form, the CDR3 reads TGTGCCAGCAGTTCCCCCGGGACAGGGCCATCCGAGCAGTACTTC. Amino acids: CASSSPGTGPSEQYF.

This clonotype was seen ten or more times. The chain employs TRBV20-1 and TRBJ2-5; possibly TRBD2 for D (6 bases). Between the trimmed V and J ends, which lost 3 bases and 1 base, there was a span of 15 bases. Germline CDR1 DFQATT, CDR2 SNEGSKA (reference sequence). The CDR3 length is 15 residues. This CDR3 reads CSASGGDPSQETQYF. CDR3 bases: TGCAGTGCTAGCGGAGGGGATCCCTCCCAAGAGACCCAGTACTTC.

This clonotype occurred many times. The chain is built from TRBV19 and TRBJ1-5, with D perhaps matching TRBD1 (5 bases). Germline CDR1 is LNHDA and CDR2 is SQIVND (reference sequence). Trimming took 2 bases from V and 3 from J, leaving 8 bases between them. The length of the CDR3 is 14 residues. For the CDR3, the DNA is TGTGCCAGTAGTATATGGGGGATCAATCAGCCCCAGCATTTT. Translation: CASSIWGINQPQHF.